Below, 5 T cell receptor beta chains from the same sample are listed, as sequenced in a study of blood T cell repertoires in COVID-19 (TCRdb year 2020). The receptor library was made with the immunoSEQ multiplex PCR assay. This is the immuneACCESS table as TCRdb keeps it, with only in-frame sequences that have V and J called. A part of the clones is gone; compared with another copy, unresolved V genes explain less than half, and the rest is unexplained. The sample table lists 350,000 or so clones, approximately 90% of them with a count of one. The ten largest account for 1.5% to 2% of the sample. Sample: peripheral blood. The receptors stem from a woman in her twenties or thirties with COVID-19, enrolled during active disease.

CDR3 nucleotide sequence: TGTGCCAGCTCACAGGGAGACAAGGGGGTTTTGGCTGAAGCTTTCTTT. This gives the protein CASSQGDKGVLAEAFF. The chain uses TRBV18 and TRBJ1-1; tentatively, D is TRBD1 (6 bases). The CDR3 spans 16 residues. Germline CDR1 is KGHSH and CDR2 is LQKENI. Trimming stripped 4 bases from V and 6 bases from J, with 21 bases between. Using reference TRBV18 and TRBJ1-1 for the parts outside the CDR3, the full variable domain is NAGVMQNPRHLVRRRGQEARLRCSPMKGHSHVYWYRQLPEEGLKFMVYLQKENIIDESGMPKERFSAEFPKEGPSILRIQQVVRGDSAAYFCASSQGDKGVLAEAFFGQGTRLTVV.

The chain joins TRBV7-8 to TRBJ1-1; the D gene is possibly TRBD1 (6 bases). The CDR3 has 14 residues. From germline, CDR1 is SGHVS and CDR2 FQNEAQ. The ends were cut back, 11 bases at V and 1 base at J, with 17 bases in the middle. Here the CDR3 DNA reads TGTGCCTCGGCACCGGGACACCAGAACACTGAAGCTTTCTTT. Translated: CASAPGHQNTEAFF.

The chain has TRBV5-3 and TRBJ1-2, with D possibly TRBD1 on 6 matching bases. TRBV5-3 is given ORF status, its function remaining uncertain. The CDR3 runs to 15 residues. V was clipped by 4 bases and J by 2 bases, with 15 bases between them. CDR3 bases: TGTGCCAGAAGCCCACAGGGCCAAGGGAACTATGGCTACACCTTC. It codes for CARSPQGQGNYGYTF.

This chain links TRBV2 with TRBJ1-2; a weak D match, TRBD1 (5 bases). The germline V and J ends were trimmed by 8 bases and 6 bases, with 16 bases remaining between them. Germline V gene lookup returns CDR1 SNHLY and CDR2 FYNNEI. The CDR3 is 13 amino acids. CDR3 nucleotides: TGTGCCAGCGGTCGGGCCAGGGAGGATGGCTACACCTTC. Translating it yields CASGRAREDGYTF.

This chain uses TRBV4-2 with TRBJ1-2; TRBD1 is a possible D gene (5 bases). This CDR3 contains 15 residues. V lost 3 bases and J 3 bases, leaving 14 bases between the germline ends. Germline V gives CDR1 LGHNA, CDR2 YNFKEQ. The CDR3 nucleotides read TGTGCCAGCAGCCACTGGGGGGGAAGGGACTATGGCTACACCTTC. Translating gives CASSHWGGRDYGYTF.